The clone carrying this T cell receptor (beta chain) was seen at least ten times. Its target is not known. The CDR3 runs 12 residues. J gave up 5 bases and V 5 bases, and 2 bases lay outside the gene matches. The germline CDR1 and CDR2 sequences are MNHNS and SASEGT. This record belongs to a study of T cells in Graves' hyperthyroidism and ophthalmopathy. Study background: Peripheral blood was secured at the point of initial diagnosis, before any treatment. Overall study results and limits: Ophthalmopathy was separated from stable hyperthyroidism by a 13 V-J model. The model made its ophthalmopathy prediction, and onset followed a median around six months later.

There were TCR beta CDR3 regions amplified from RNA transcripts. A first-round RT-PCR of the TCR CDR3 used the HTBI primer set. TCRdb fed the multiplex PCR reads into MiXCR, producing one record per CDR3 protein. The sample yields approximately 520,000 distinct CDR3 sequences, 20% to 25% seen once. Graves' hyperthyroidism without ophthalmopathy progression within 18 months was termed stable. Sequenced: blood. This chain uses TRBV6-1 with TRBJ2-5, with 7 bases aligning to TRBD2. The clonotype comes from a man aged 18 to 35 with Graves' hyperthyroidism. The CDR3 coding sequence is TGTGCCAGCAGTCCGGGGGGTGAGACCCAGTACTTC. This sequence encodes CASSPGGETQYF.